A single sample gave rise to the 2 T cell receptor beta chains below, sequenced in a study of molecular identifiers for immune sequencing clone quantification. From the PCR reads, TCRdb called clonotypes with MiXCR, one entry per CDR3 protein. Found here are about 54,000 distinct CDR3 sequences, approximately 25% of them singletons; the top ten hold around 2%. The sample comprised naive CD8+ T cells from blood, with Jurkat cell RNA spiked in. Specified subset: FACS-sorted CD8+CD4-CCR7+CD45RA+ naive T cells. These TCRs come from a human donor in good health. Some libraries in this study had Jurkat cell RNA spiked in.

Notes on this clonotype: A much larger clone lies a single base off, so this may be a read error. The chain uses TRBV25-1 and TRBJ2-3; D possibly corresponds to TRBD2 (5 bases). CDR1 MGHDK and CDR2 SYGVNS come from the germline V gene. This CDR3 contains 13 residues. V was cut by 4 bases and J by 4 bases, with 9 bases left in between. CDR3 DNA: TGTGCCAGCAGTGGGACTTACGCAGATACGCAGTATTTT. Protein product: CASSGTYADTQYF.

The table lists this clonotype with many counts. This chain links TRBV6-5 with TRBJ2-5; maybe TRBD2 (6 bases). CDR1 and CDR2 from the germline V gene are MNHEY and SVGAGI. There are 16 residues in the CDR3. Trimming took 6 bases from V and 2 from J, leaving 19 bases between them. The CDR3, as DNA: TGTGCCAGCAGCCTCAGACCACTAGCTCGACAAGAGACCCAGTACTTC. Its translation: CASSLRPLARQETQYF.